These T cell receptor beta chains were read from a single sample in a study of OX40 agonist ivuxolimab in advanced cancers. Method: immunoSEQ multiplex PCR; TCRdb's copy keeps in-frame clones and lacks some. The sample consists of about 54,000 clones, almost 85% of them appearing once. Sample: CD4+ or CD8+ T cells sorted from blood, taken in a trial of the OX40 agonist ivuxolimab. These receptors all stem from an adult with an advanced solid tumor such as melanoma, head and neck, liver or kidney cancer. The CDR3 runs from the conserved cysteine through the conserved F or W. Fields, in order: D gene, CDR3 length, clone size, J gene, V gene, CDR3 protein, CDR3 DNA. D genes are given only for firm matches. The size field is filled for only some rows; it gives once, few, many or a size class.

d_call: TRBD2; cdr3_length: 17; clone_size: -; j_call: TRBJ2-7; v_call: TRBV7-9; cdr3_aa: CASSLVSLAGGSYEQYF; cdr3_nt: TGTGCCAGCAGCTTAGTGAGCCTAGCGGGAGGTTCTTACGAGCAGTACTTC
d_call: -; cdr3_length: 12; clone_size: -; j_call: TRBJ1-1; v_call: TRBV6-5; cdr3_aa: CASSQEHTEAFF; cdr3_nt: TGTGCCAGCAGCCAAGAGCACACTGAAGCTTTCTTT
d_call: TRBD1; cdr3_length: 14; clone_size: -; j_call: TRBJ2-1; v_call: TRBV10-3; cdr3_aa: CAISEPTGRNEQFF; cdr3_nt: TGTGCCATCAGTGAGCCGACAGGGCGCAATGAGCAGTTCTTC
d_call: TRBD2; cdr3_length: 16; clone_size: few; j_call: TRBJ2-1; v_call: TRBV28; cdr3_aa: CASSLTSGSSYNEQFF; cdr3_nt: TGTGCCAGCAGTCTGACTAGCGGGAGCTCCTACAATGAGCAGTTCTTC
d_call: -; cdr3_length: 16; clone_size: -; j_call: TRBJ2-2; v_call: TRBV5-5; cdr3_aa: CASSGVQGRVTGELFF; cdr3_nt: TGTGCCAGCAGCGGGGTACAGGGACGGGTCACCGGGGAGCTGTTTTTT
d_call: -; cdr3_length: 13; clone_size: -; j_call: TRBJ1-3; v_call: TRBV19; cdr3_aa: CASSITRGNTIYF; cdr3_nt: TGTGCCAGTAGTATAACCAGGGGAAACACCATATATTTT
d_call: TRBD1; cdr3_length: 15; clone_size: -; j_call: TRBJ2-2; v_call: TRBV5-5; cdr3_aa: CASSRQTGDTGELFF; cdr3_nt: TGTGCCAGCAGCCGTCAGACAGGGGACACCGGGGAGCTGTTTTTT
d_call: -; cdr3_length: 16; clone_size: -; j_call: TRBJ2-3; v_call: TRBV27; cdr3_aa: CASSPVGGTYTDTQYF; cdr3_nt: TGTGCCAGCTCCCCCGTGGGAGGGACATACACAGATACGCAGTATTTT
d_call: -; cdr3_length: 14; clone_size: few; j_call: TRBJ1-2; v_call: TRBV6-5; cdr3_aa: CASSYDGQSYGYTF; cdr3_nt: TGTGCCAGCAGTTACGACGGACAGAGCTATGGCTACACCTTC
d_call: -; cdr3_length: 14; clone_size: -; j_call: TRBJ1-4; v_call: TRBV19; cdr3_aa: CASSMSSVYEKLFF; cdr3_nt: TGTGCCAGTAGTATGAGTAGTGTCTATGAAAAACTGTTTTTT
d_call: TRBD1; cdr3_length: 15; clone_size: -; j_call: TRBJ2-7; v_call: TRBV5-1; cdr3_aa: CASSLSGTEGYEQYF; cdr3_nt: TGCGCCAGCAGCTTGTCTGGGACAGAGGGCTACGAGCAGTACTTC
d_call: -; cdr3_length: 14; clone_size: -; j_call: TRBJ1-5; v_call: TRBV7-6; cdr3_aa: CASSFSVSNQPQHF; cdr3_nt: TGTGCCAGCAGCTTTAGTGTGAGCAATCAGCCCCAGCATTTT
d_call: -; cdr3_length: 14; clone_size: -; j_call: TRBJ2-7; v_call: TRBV18; cdr3_aa: CASSPVAGVNEQYF; cdr3_nt: TGTGCCAGCTCACCTGTAGCTGGGGTCAACGAGCAGTACTTC
d_call: -; cdr3_length: 13; clone_size: -; j_call: TRBJ2-5; v_call: TRBV6-5; cdr3_aa: CASRPDPQETQYF; cdr3_nt: TGTGCCAGCAGGCCGGACCCCCAAGAGACCCAGTACTTC
d_call: TRBD2; cdr3_length: 15; clone_size: once; j_call: TRBJ2-7; v_call: TRBV5-1; cdr3_aa: CASSPTSGSLDEQYF; cdr3_nt: TGCGCCAGCAGCCCAACGAGCGGGAGTCTCGACGAGCAGTACTTC
d_call: TRBD2; cdr3_length: 18; clone_size: -; j_call: TRBJ2-1; v_call: TRBV28; cdr3_aa: CASSLERVTSGEYNEQFF; cdr3_nt: TGTGCCAGCAGTTTAGAGAGGGTTACTAGCGGGGAATACAATGAGCAGTTCTTC
d_call: -; cdr3_length: 13; clone_size: -; j_call: TRBJ2-5; v_call: TRBV5-5; cdr3_aa: CASSRGQQETQYF; cdr3_nt: TGTGCCAGCAGCAGAGGACAGCAAGAGACCCAGTACTTC
d_call: -; cdr3_length: 14; clone_size: -; j_call: TRBJ1-2; v_call: TRBV2; cdr3_aa: CASKEALQNYGYTF; cdr3_nt: TGTGCCAGCAAAGAGGCACTTCAAAACTATGGCTACACCTTC
d_call: -; cdr3_length: 15; clone_size: -; j_call: TRBJ2-7; v_call: TRBV7-2; cdr3_aa: CASSLRVAGVNEQYF; cdr3_nt: TGTGCCAGCAGCTTAAGAGTGGCAGGGGTGAACGAGCAGTACTTC
d_call: -; cdr3_length: 12; clone_size: -; j_call: TRBJ2-7; v_call: TRBV28; cdr3_aa: CASSLRRYEQYF; cdr3_nt: TGTGCCAGCAGCCTACGGCGGTACGAGCAGTACTTC
d_call: -; cdr3_length: 12; clone_size: -; j_call: TRBJ2-7; v_call: TRBV4-1; cdr3_aa: CASGWGLREQYF; cdr3_nt: TGCGCCAGCGGTTGGGGGCTGAGGGAGCAGTACTTC
d_call: -; cdr3_length: 13; clone_size: -; j_call: TRBJ2-3; v_call: TRBV5-1; cdr3_aa: CASSLEGADTQYF; cdr3_nt: TGCGCCAGCAGCTTGGAGGGGGCAGATACGCAGTATTTT
d_call: -; cdr3_length: 14; clone_size: -; j_call: TRBJ2-7; v_call: TRBV2; cdr3_aa: CASSGRHLSYEQYF; cdr3_nt: TGTGCCAGCAGTGGACGTCATCTCTCCTACGAGCAGTACTTC
d_call: -; cdr3_length: 15; clone_size: -; j_call: TRBJ2-7; v_call: TRBV9; cdr3_aa: CASSVSAVSSYEQYF; cdr3_nt: TGTGCCAGCAGCGTGTCAGCGGTCAGCTCGTACGAGCAGTACTTC
d_call: TRBD1; cdr3_length: 15; clone_size: -; j_call: TRBJ1-2; v_call: TRBV28; cdr3_aa: CASSPRTGHNYGYTF; cdr3_nt: TGTGCCAGCAGTCCTCGGACAGGGCATAACTATGGCTACACCTTC
d_call: TRBD1; cdr3_length: 13; clone_size: few; j_call: TRBJ2-1; v_call: TRBV7-3; cdr3_aa: CASSLQGASEQFF; cdr3_nt: TGTGCCAGCAGCTTACAGGGGGCAAGTGAGCAGTTCTTC
d_call: TRBD1; cdr3_length: 15; clone_size: few; j_call: TRBJ2-7; v_call: TRBV5-4; cdr3_aa: CASSLNGDSLYEQYF; cdr3_nt: TGTGCCAGCAGCTTAAACGGGGACAGCCTCTACGAGCAGTACTTC
d_call: -; cdr3_length: 14; clone_size: -; j_call: TRBJ2-7; v_call: TRBV6-6; cdr3_aa: CASSYELRPYEQYF; cdr3_nt: TGTGCCAGCAGTTACGAATTACGGCCGTACGAGCAGTACTTC
d_call: -; cdr3_length: 14; clone_size: once; j_call: TRBJ2-7; v_call: TRBV7-2; cdr3_aa: CASSLARLYYEQYF; cdr3_nt: TGTGCCAGCAGCTTAGCTCGGTTATACTACGAGCAGTACTTC
d_call: -; cdr3_length: 13; clone_size: -; j_call: TRBJ1-2; v_call: TRBV30; cdr3_aa: CAWSAGTSRLVAF; cdr3_nt: TGTGCCTGGAGTGCAGGGACTTCCCGTTTGGTGGCCTTC
d_call: TRBD2; cdr3_length: 13; clone_size: -; j_call: TRBJ2-7; v_call: TRBV4-2; cdr3_aa: CASSFQRGDEQYF; cdr3_nt: TGTGCCAGCAGCTTCCAACGGGGGGACGAGCAGTACTTC
d_call: -; cdr3_length: 13; clone_size: -; j_call: TRBJ1-2; v_call: TRBV27; cdr3_aa: CASRSDSNYGYTF; cdr3_nt: TGTGCCAGCAGAAGCGACAGCAACTATGGCTACACCTTC
d_call: -; cdr3_length: 12; clone_size: -; j_call: TRBJ2-7; v_call: TRBV2; cdr3_aa: CASRNIRYEQYF; cdr3_nt: TGTGCCAGCAGGAATATTCGGTACGAGCAGTACTTC
d_call: -; cdr3_length: 14; clone_size: few; j_call: TRBJ1-1; v_call: TRBV30; cdr3_aa: CAWSGGRGNTEAFF; cdr3_nt: TGTGCCTGGAGTGGGGGACGGGGGAACACTGAAGCTTTCTTT
d_call: TRBD2; cdr3_length: 13; clone_size: -; j_call: TRBJ2-1; v_call: TRBV27; cdr3_aa: CASSLLSGEGQFF; cdr3_nt: TGTGCCAGCAGTTTACTGAGCGGGGAGGGGCAGTTCTTC
d_call: -; cdr3_length: 17; clone_size: few; j_call: TRBJ2-2; v_call: TRBV28; cdr3_aa: CASSLHTGGDERGELFF; cdr3_nt: TGTGCCAGCAGTTTACACACAGGGGGGGACGAGCGCGGGGAGCTGTTTTTT
d_call: -; cdr3_length: 13; clone_size: -; j_call: TRBJ2-5; v_call: TRBV6-1; cdr3_aa: CASSEGLQETQYF; cdr3_nt: TGTGCCAGCAGTGAGGGACTTCAAGAGACCCAGTACTTC
d_call: TRBD1; cdr3_length: 14; clone_size: -; j_call: TRBJ1-3; v_call: TRBV10-3; cdr3_aa: CATKDRSSGNTIYF; cdr3_nt: TGTGCCACCAAGGACAGGAGCTCTGGAAACACCATATATTTT
d_call: -; cdr3_length: 14; clone_size: -; j_call: TRBJ2-3; v_call: TRBV11-3; cdr3_aa: CASSLRWGTDTQYF; cdr3_nt: TGTGCCAGCAGCTTAAGGTGGGGCACAGATACGCAGTATTTT
d_call: -; cdr3_length: 16; clone_size: -; j_call: TRBJ2-2; v_call: TRBV11-3; cdr3_aa: CASSLDPGTSKGELFF; cdr3_nt: TGTGCCAGCAGTCTAGACCCTGGGACATCCAAAGGGGAGCTGTTTTTT
d_call: TRBD2; cdr3_length: 17; clone_size: -; j_call: TRBJ2-2; v_call: TRBV5-1; cdr3_aa: CASSLAGGSRSTGELFF; cdr3_nt: TGCGCCAGCAGCTTGGCAGGCGGGAGTCGAAGCACCGGGGAGCTGTTTTTT
d_call: TRBD1; cdr3_length: 15; clone_size: -; j_call: TRBJ1-1; v_call: TRBV9; cdr3_aa: CASSVGQGVMGEAFF; cdr3_nt: TGTGCCAGCAGCGTAGGACAGGGGGTTATGGGTGAAGCTTTCTTT
d_call: -; cdr3_length: 15; clone_size: once; j_call: TRBJ1-1; v_call: TRBV7-8; cdr3_aa: CASSLARGTNTEAFF; cdr3_nt: TGTGCCAGCAGCTTAGCGAGGGGAACCAACACTGAAGCTTTCTTT
d_call: TRBD2; cdr3_length: 15; clone_size: -; j_call: TRBJ2-7; v_call: TRBV6-6; cdr3_aa: CASTRGLAGEGEQYF; cdr3_nt: TGTGCCAGCACCCGCGGACTAGCGGGAGAAGGTGAGCAGTACTTC
d_call: -; cdr3_length: 14; clone_size: -; j_call: TRBJ2-5; v_call: TRBV28; cdr3_aa: CASSLYRRKETQYF; cdr3_nt: TGTGCCAGCAGTTTATACAGGAGGAAAGAGACCCAGTACTTC
d_call: -; cdr3_length: 15; clone_size: -; j_call: TRBJ1-6; v_call: TRBV7-2; cdr3_aa: CASSSGGDWNSPLHF; cdr3_nt: TGTGCCAGCAGCTCGGGCGGGGATTGGAATTCACCCCTCCACTTT